The clone carrying this T cell receptor (beta chain) was picked up a small number of times. The source of the sample is a study of blood T cell repertoires in COVID-19. CDR3 length equals 13 residues. V was clipped by 1 base and J by 2 bases, with 6 bases between them. From germline, CDR1 is SGHNT and CDR2 YYREEE (reference sequence). Clones were sequenced by immunoSEQ multiplex PCR, and TCRdb holds only the in-frame ones, with some missing. The table lists approximately 200,000 clones, approximately 84% of them singletons. Sequences were obtained from peripheral blood. The chain couples TRBV5-4 to TRBJ1-2; a weak D match, TRBD1 (5 bases). This clonotype was sampled from a man aged 45-65 years with acute or convalescent COVID-19. DNA of the CDR3: TGTGCCAGCAGCTTGAACAGGAACTATGGCTACACCTTC. Its protein product is CASSLNRNYGYTF.